This entry lists 26 T cell receptor beta chains sequenced from one sample in a study of blood T cells in healthy people across ages. Through a sample-barcoded 5' primer and a J-beta primer mix, a second PCR was run for roughly 6 to 11 cycles. MiXCR, applied by TCRdb to the 5' RACE reads, yields one record per CDR3 protein. In the table there are some 1.1 million distinct CDR3 sequences, approximately 38% of which are singletons. The sequenced sample consisted of blood. These receptors originate from a man aged 18 to 35 in good health.

This clonotype was detected only a few times. The CDR3 spells CASSQGPREEQFF. The CDR3 DNA reads TGTGCCAGCAGCCAAGGACCCAGGGAGGAGCAGTTCTTC. The chain is built from TRBV4-2 and TRBJ2-1, with D perhaps matching TRBD1 or TRBD2 (5 bases each). Germline CDR1 reads LGHNA; CDR2 reads YNFKEQ. This CDR3 comprises 13 residues. Trimming took off 1 base at V and 10 bases at J, with 11 bases between the two ends.

V usage is TRBV5-1 and J usage is TRBJ2-5, with a weak D call TRBD1 (5 bases). Trimming left V 4 bases short and J 1 base short, with 11 bases between. The length of the CDR3 is 14 residues. CDR1 and CDR2 from the germline V gene are SGHRS and YFSETQ. CDR3 DNA: TGCGCCAGCAGCCCGACAGTAACCCAAGAGACCCAGTACTTC. This translates into CASSPTVTQETQYF.

This clonotype appeared many times. The chain joins TRBV10-3 to TRBJ1-4; no firm D call. This CDR3 has 11 residues. Germline V gives CDR1 ENHRY, CDR2 SYGVKD. The ends were cut back, 10 bases at V and 3 bases at J, with 6 bases in the middle. The CDR3 nucleotides read TGTGCCACCCAAGCTAATGAAAAACTGTTTTTT. It yields the protein CATQANEKLFF.

The chain couples TRBV20-1 to TRBJ1-2; no firm D call. Trimming shortened V by 0 bases and J by 8 bases, and 13 bases separated the two germline ends. CDR3 size: 13 residues. CDR1 and CDR2 from the germline V gene are DFQATT and SNEGSKA (reference sequence). Written as DNA, the CDR3 is TGCAGTGCTAGAGATCCCGGGAGGTACGGCTACACCTTC. It translates to CSARDPGRYGYTF.

V gene TRBV7-2 combines with J gene TRBJ1-6, with a possible D match to TRBD1 (5 bases). Per the germline V gene, CDR1 is SGHTA and CDR2 is FQGNSA. This CDR3 spans 14 amino acids. V was trimmed by 4 bases and J by 14 bases, leaving 18 bases between them. The CDR3 spells CASSSREGLESLHF. CDR3 nucleotides: TGTGCCAGCAGCTCCCGAGAGGGGTTGGAATCCCTCCACTTT.

This chain joins TRBV6-6 and TRBJ2-1; 12 bases match TRBD2. This CDR3 contains 17 residues. The germline V gene encodes CDR1 MNHNY and CDR2 SVGAGI (reference sequence). V trimming: 2 bases; J trimming: 4 bases; junction bases outside the gene matches: 6. CDR3 amino acids: CASSYSSLAGGYNEQFF. The CDR3 DNA is TGTGCCAGCAGTTACAGCTCGCTAGCGGGGGGGTACAATGAGCAGTTCTTC.

The rearrangement joins TRBV9 to TRBJ1-1; 8 nucleotides align to TRBD1. In germline, CDR1 is SGDLS, CDR2 YYNGEE. Trimming removed 3 bases from V and 4 bases from J; junction bases left unmatched: 5. The CDR3 spans 14 residues. The CDR3 region has the DNA TGTGCCAGCAGCGCTACAGGGGGGAGCACTGAAGCTTTCTTT. As protein: CASSATGGSTEAFF.

The rearrangement uses TRBV29-1 and TRBJ2-1; D gene unclear. The CDR3 extends over 12 amino acids. V was trimmed by 7 bases and J by 8 bases, leaving 15 bases between them. The germline gives CDR1 SQVTM, CDR2 ANQGSEA. The CDR3 region has the DNA TGCAGCGCCGGGCGCGACCTTGATGAGCAGTTCTTC. Its translation is CSAGRDLDEQFF.

CDR3 region: CASSWEQGSYEQYF. The CDR3 DNA sequence: TGCGCCAGCAGCTGGGAACAGGGATCCTACGAGCAGTACTTC. V usage is TRBV5-1 and J usage is TRBJ2-7; tentatively, D is TRBD1 (6 bases). The V gene's germline CDR1 is SGHRS and CDR2 YFSETQ. V lost 3 bases and J lost 1, with 11 bases in between. The CDR3 sequence is 14 residues long.

This clonotype was recorded a few times. One end of the junction is discordant with germline, which a read error may explain. This rearrangement joins TRBV12-3 or TRBV12-4 to TRBJ2-1; D gene unclear. This CDR3 spans 15 amino acids. The CDR3 loop is CASSLSVNSYNERFF. The CDR3 coding sequence is TGTGCCAGCAGTTTATCGGTGAACTCCTACAATGAGCGGTTCTTC.

V usage is TRBV7-9 and J usage is TRBJ2-2; D is possibly TRBD1 (6 bases). The CDR3 sequence is 19 residues long. CDR1 and CDR2 from the germline V gene are SEHNR and FQNEAQ (reference sequence). The germline V and J ends were trimmed by 5 bases and 3 bases, with 25 bases remaining between them. The DNA of the CDR3 is TGTGCCAGCAGCCTAAAAGACAGGAACCGACCCTTGCACACCGGGGAGCTGTTTTTT. This codes for CASSLKDRNRPLHTGELFF.

V is TRBV29-1 and J is TRBJ1-1; D gene ambiguous. This CDR3 is built from 13 residues. Germline CDR1 reads SQVTM; CDR2 reads ANQGSEA. V dropped 6 bases and J dropped 0 bases, with 11 bases sitting between them. Written as DNA, the CDR3 is TGCAGCGTGGAATCCGGACTGAACACTGAAGCTTTCTTT. Translating gives CSVESGLNTEAFF.

This clonotype was seen a handful of times. The J gene is TRBJ2-2, the V gene TRBV28; TRBD2 is a possible D gene (6 bases). The CDR3 runs to 14 residues. The germline gives CDR1 MDHEN, CDR2 SYDVKM. V lost 7 bases and J lost 5, with 14 bases in between. The CDR3 DNA reads as TGTGCCAGCACCTTCATCGGAGGGACCGGGGAGCTGTTTTTT. This encodes CASTFIGGTGELFF.

This clonotype was counted a few times. The chain is built from TRBV10-3 and TRBJ2-6; D may correspond to TRBD1 or TRBD2 (5 bases each). The CDR3 is 16 residues long. V lost 2 bases to trimming and J lost 0 bases, with 8 bases between them. Germline V gives CDR1 ENHRY, CDR2 SYGVKD. The CDR3 coding sequence is TGTGCCATCAGTGAGATCGGGGCCTCTGGGGCCAACGTCCTGACTTTC. Its protein product is CAISEIGASGANVLTF.

The V and J genes are TRBV4-1 and TRBJ1-5, with a possible D match to TRBD1 (6 bases). Germline-derived CDR1 and CDR2 are MGHRA and YSYEKL. Trimming cost V 0 bases and J 1 base, with 10 bases left between them. The CDR3 runs to 16 residues. The CDR3: CASSQEGGRSNQPQHF. CDR3 DNA sequence: TGCGCCAGCAGCCAAGAAGGGGGTAGGAGCAATCAGCCCCAGCATTTT.

This clonotype has just a few counts. The V call is TRBV12-5, the J call TRBJ2-1; D is perhaps TRBD1 (6 bases). Per germline, CDR1 LGHNT and CDR2 FRNRAP. This CDR3 is built from 19 residues. V shed 2 bases and J shed 0 bases, with 20 bases lying between them. The CDR3 region is CASGLPRGEGHSSYNEQFF. CDR3 sequence (DNA): TGTGCTAGTGGTTTGCCCAGAGGTGAGGGACATAGCTCCTACAATGAGCAGTTCTTC.

With regard to this clonotype: The junction departs from the called germline gene at one end, perhaps through a read error. V is TRBV2 and J is TRBJ2-1; TRBD1 matches 7 bases. The CDR3 loop spans 18 amino acids. Germline CDR1 is SNHLY and CDR2 is FYNNEI. The CDR3 region has the DNA TGTGCCAGCAGCCGGGACAGTTCCCGAGTGGCTGCCTACAATGAGCTGTTCTTC. Residues: CASSRDSSRVAAYNELFF.

The sample holds a few counts of this clonotype. This chain joins TRBV7-9 and TRBJ2-1; tentatively, D is TRBD2 (5 bases). Germline V CDR1 and CDR2: SEHNR, FQNEAQ (reference sequence). V shed 5 bases and J shed 4 bases, with 12 bases lying between them. This CDR3 has 14 amino acids. CDR3 in amino acids: CASSPSAAYNEQFF. CDR3 DNA sequence: TGTGCCAGCAGCCCCTCAGCGGCTTACAATGAGCAGTTCTTC.

This chain uses TRBV9 with TRBJ2-1, with 7 bases aligning to TRBD2. The length of the CDR3 is 17 residues. Germline CDR1 reads SGDLS; CDR2 reads YYNGEE. With V trimmed by 0 bases and J by 0 bases, 6 bases remained unmatched. The CDR3 sequence: CASSVEAGSSSYNEQFF. The CDR3 bases are TGTGCCAGCAGCGTAGAAGCGGGGTCGAGCTCCTACAATGAGCAGTTCTTC. Based on the CDR3 plus reference TRBV9 and TRBJ2-1, the full variable domain is DSGVTQTPKHLITATGQRVTLRCSPRSGDLSVYWYQQSLDQGLQFLIQYYNGEERAKGNILERFSAQQFPDLHSELNLSSLELGDSALYFCASSVEAGSSSYNEQFFGPGTRLTVL.

The chain employs TRBV3-1 and TRBJ2-3; 8 nucleotides match TRBD2. V lost 3 bases, J lost 4 bases, and 12 bases stayed unmatched. This CDR3 spans 17 amino acids. CDR1 is LGHDT and CDR2 is YNNKEL in the germline V gene (reference sequence). The CDR3 coding sequence is TGTGCCAGCAGCCAGGATTTAAGCGGGGGCGACGCAGATACGCAGTATTTT. Its protein is CASSQDLSGGDADTQYF.

In its sample, this clonotype was seen once. This sequence joins TRBV12-3 or TRBV12-4 and TRBJ2-2; 9 bases fit TRBD1. This CDR3 contains 15 residues. V gave up 4 bases and J gave up 6 bases; unmatched junction bases: 6. The CDR3 protein is CASSSGRTGAGELFF. The CDR3 DNA is TGTGCCAGCAGTTCTGGCCGGACAGGGGCCGGGGAGCTGTTTTTT.

This chain connects TRBV9 to TRBJ2-1, with 9 bases fitting TRBD2. This CDR3 is 19 amino acids long. Germline V gene lookup returns CDR1 SGDLS and CDR2 YYNGEE. J was trimmed by 0 bases and V by 0 bases; bases with no gene match: 10. The CDR3 here is CASSVESSGAPSSYNEQFF. CDR3 nucleotides: TGTGCCAGCAGCGTAGAGTCTAGCGGGGCCCCGAGCTCCTACAATGAGCAGTTCTTC.

The chain carries TRBV4-3 and TRBJ2-7; the D is unclear. This CDR3 is built from 15 residues. Germline V gene lookup returns CDR1 LGHNA and CDR2 YSLEER. V was clipped by 0 bases and J by 7 bases, with 16 bases between them. CDR3 DNA: TGCGCCAGCAGCCAAGATCCAACTTCATACAGTGAGCAGTACTTC. Residues: CASSQDPTSYSEQYF.

The genes are TRBV15 and TRBJ1-5; D is unresolved. V dropped 5 bases and J dropped 5 bases, with 10 bases sitting between them. The germline CDR1 and CDR2 sequences are LNHNV and YYDKDF (reference sequence). The CDR3 is 13 residues long. This CDR3 is CATSPDGYQPQHF. The CDR3 bases are TGTGCCACCAGCCCAGACGGTTATCAGCCCCAGCATTTT.

There are a few counts of this clonotype. The gene calls are TRBV5-1 and TRBJ1-1; the D is unclear. CDR3 length: 15 residues. V lost 4 bases and J lost 0, with 13 bases in between. Germline assignment: CDR1 SGHRS and CDR2 YFSETQ. CDR3: CASSPTRSLNTEAFF. The CDR3 DNA follows: TGCGCCAGCAGCCCAACCAGGAGCTTGAACACTGAAGCTTTCTTT.

This clonotype was seen a single time. This chain joins TRBV12-3 or TRBV12-4 and TRBJ2-2, with TRBD2 matching 9 bases. The V gene end was trimmed by 2 bases and the J gene end by 3 bases; junction bases not matched to a gene: 7. This CDR3 has 17 amino acids. CDR3 protein: CASSLRGAGGYTGELFF. As DNA, the CDR3 is TGTGCCAGCAGTTTACGGGGAGCGGGGGGCTACACCGGGGAGCTGTTTTTT.